A single sample gave rise to the 10 T cell receptor beta chains below, sequenced in a study of OX40 agonist ivuxolimab in advanced cancers. Profiling relied on immunoSEQ multiplex PCR, and the TCRdb table lists in-frame clones only, not all of them. Of more than 75,000 clones listed, more than 75% are singletons. The sample consisted of CD4+ or CD8+ T cells sorted from blood, taken in a trial of the OX40 agonist ivuxolimab. These receptors were collected from an adult with an advanced solid tumor such as melanoma, head and neck, liver or kidney cancer.

This chain uses TRBV5-6 with TRBJ1-5; no clear D. This CDR3 is built from 13 residues. With 2 bases removed from V and 1 base from J, the gap between germline ends came to 4 bases. Germline V gene data show CDR1 as SGHDT and CDR2 as YYEEEE. CDR3 in amino acids: CASSFRSNQPQHF. The CDR3 DNA reads as TGTGCCAGCAGCTTTAGGAGCAATCAGCCCCAGCATTTT.

DNA of the CDR3: TGCAGCGTGAATCGGCCTAGCGGGGGCTATGAGCAGTTCTTC. Protein: CSVNRPSGGYEQFF. V and J are TRBV29-1 and TRBJ2-1; TRBD2 matches 10 bases. There are 14 residues in the CDR3. The V gene end was trimmed by 6 bases and the J gene end by 8 bases; junction bases not matched to a gene: 10. Germline CDR1 reads SQVTM; CDR2 reads ANQGSEA.

This clone was counted once. The J gene is TRBJ1-2, the V gene TRBV18, with 7 bases aligning to TRBD1. Trimming took 2 bases from V and 2 from J; bases not matched to a gene: 5. The CDR3 sequence is 15 residues long. Per the germline V gene, CDR1 is KGHSH and CDR2 is LQKENI. The DNA for the CDR3 is TGTGCCAGCTCACCAGATCGGACAGGCAACTATGGCTACACCTTC. Its protein is CASSPDRTGNYGYTF.

The V gene is TRBV19, the J gene TRBJ2-1; 10 positions agree with TRBD2. The germline gives CDR1 LNHDA, CDR2 SQIVND (reference sequence). This CDR3 has 18 amino acids. V lost 1 base, J lost 4 bases, and 10 bases stayed unmatched. The CDR3 loop reads CASSIVVPSGGQYNEQFF. The DNA for the CDR3 is TGTGCCAGTAGTATAGTGGTACCTAGCGGGGGCCAATACAATGAGCAGTTCTTC.

The rearrangement uses TRBV11-3 and TRBJ2-1; 8 bases match TRBD1. The trim removed 5 bases at V and 1 base at J, leaving 4 bases unmatched. The CDR3 sequence is 15 residues long. The germline CDR1 and CDR2 sequences are SGHNT and YENEEA. DNA for the CDR3: TGTGCCAGCAGCAGAGGACAGGGTTCCTACAATGAGCAGTTCTTC. This gives the protein CASSRGQGSYNEQFF.

This clone has a single count. V gene TRBV2 combines with J gene TRBJ2-3, with 8 bases that match TRBD1. Per germline, CDR1 SNHLY and CDR2 FYNNEI. The CDR3 runs 14 residues. The V and J ends lost 7 bases and 3 bases, in that order; junction bases with no gene match: 6. CDR3 residues: CASNQGAQTDTQYF. The CDR3, as DNA: TGTGCCAGCAACCAGGGGGCGCAGACAGATACGCAGTATTTT. Full variable domain (rest looked up from reference TRBV2 and TRBJ2-3): EPEVTQTPSHQVTQMGQEVILRCVPISNHLYFYWYRQILGQKVEFLVSFYNNEISEKSEIFDDQFSVERPDGSNFTLKIRSTKLEDSAMYFCASNQGAQTDTQYFGPGTRLTVL.

This clone was detected once. CDR3 coding DNA: TGTGCCAGCAGGGGCAGCGCAGCCAGAAACACCATATATTTT. Translated, it gives CASRGSAARNTIYF. This chain links TRBV27 with TRBJ1-3; D is uncertain. The CDR3 runs to 14 residues. The germline CDR1 and CDR2 sequences are MNHEY and SMNVEV (reference sequence). The germline V and J ends were trimmed by 6 bases and 5 bases, with 14 bases remaining between them.

The J gene is TRBJ2-2, the V gene TRBV9; TRBD1 agrees at 9 bases. J lost 5 bases, V lost 4 bases, and 6 bases had no gene match. CDR1 and CDR2 from the germline V gene are SGDLS and YYNGEE. The CDR3 extends over 15 amino acids. The CDR3 DNA reads as TGTGCCAGCAGCTTACGACAGGGGGGAACCGGGGAGCTGTTTTTT. Translating it yields CASSLRQGGTGELFF.

V usage is TRBV28 and J usage is TRBJ1-2; no reliable D call. Between the trimmed V and J ends, which lost 5 bases and 4 bases, there was a span of 14 bases. Germline CDR1 is MDHEN and CDR2 is SYDVKM. The CDR3 is 14 residues long. CDR3 residues: CASSRLNGVYGYTF. CDR3 DNA sequence: TGTGCCAGCAGTCGCTTAAACGGGGTCTATGGCTACACCTTC.

V is TRBV5-6 and J is TRBJ1-2; TRBD1 aligns across 9 bases. Germline trimming cut 2 bases from V and 8 bases from J; bases unmatched to any gene: 10. The CDR3 length is 15 residues. CDR1 SGHDT and CDR2 YYEEEE come from the germline V gene. The CDR3 here is CASSLLGQGNDGYTF. The CDR3 region has the DNA TGTGCCAGCAGCTTACTAGGACAGGGGAATGACGGCTACACCTTC.